One sample yielded the 23 T cell receptor beta chains listed below, sequenced in a study of molecular identifiers for immune sequencing clone quantification. In TCRdb, the PCR reads were re-called with MiXCR into one record per CDR3 protein. The repertoire holds just under 650,000 distinct CDR3 sequences, just under 20% seen once, with 0.7% to 1% in the top ten. What was sequenced was naive CD8+ T cells from blood, with Jurkat cell RNA spiked in. Sample subset: FACS-sorted CD8+CD4-CCR7+CD45RA+ naive T cells. These receptors were collected from a human donor in good health. Some libraries in this study had Jurkat cell RNA spiked in.

As for this clonotype: Just one base apart from a much larger clone, this may be a read error. The chain recombines TRBV30 with TRBJ1-3; D might be TRBD1 (5 bases). CDR3 size: 13 residues. In germline, CDR1 is GTSNPN, CDR2 SVGIG (reference sequence). With 5 bases removed from V and 4 bases from J, the gap between germline ends came to 12 bases. CDR3 in DNA: TGTGCCTGGCGGGGGGGGGACGGAAACACCATATATTTT. Its protein is CAWRGGDGNTIYF.

This clonotype was counted only a few times. This sequence joins TRBV7-9 and TRBJ1-5; no firm D call. The length of the CDR3 is 15 residues. Trimming took off 1 base at V and 2 bases at J, with 9 bases between the two ends. From germline, CDR1 is SEHNR and CDR2 FQNEAQ (reference sequence). The CDR3 DNA reads as TGTGCCAGCAGCTTAGGGGCGTCAGGCAATCAGCCCCAGCATTTT. Its translation: CASSLGASGNQPQHF.

This sequence joins TRBV19 and TRBJ1-5; 7 bases fit TRBD1. CDR3 length: 15 residues. Germline V gene sequence: CDR1 LNHDA, CDR2 SQIVND (reference sequence). J lost 5 bases, V lost 9 bases, and 13 bases had no gene match. Written as DNA, the CDR3 is TGTGCCAGCACCGAGACAGGGTATTTTGATCAGCCCCAGCATTTT. It encodes CASTETGYFDQPQHF. Full variable domain (remainder filled in from reference TRBV19 and TRBJ1-5): DGGITQSPKYLFRKEGQNVTLSCEQNLNHDAMYWYRQDPGQGLRLIYYSQIVNDFQKGDIAEGYSVSREKKESFPLTVTSAQKNPTAFYLCASTETGYFDQPQHFGDGTRLSIL.

As to this clonotype: One base away lies a much larger clone, so this may be a sequencing read error. The chain is built from TRBV4-3 and TRBJ2-7; possible D gene TRBD1, 6 bases. The CDR3 is 16 amino acids. Germline loops: CDR1 LGHNA, CDR2 YSLEER. CDR3 loop: CASSQDSQGSSYERYF. For the CDR3, the DNA is TGCGCCAGCAGCCAAGATTCTCAGGGGAGCTCCTACGAGCGGTACTTC.

This clonotype came up many times. This chain connects TRBV4-3 to TRBJ2-5, with TRBD1 identical over 10 bases. Germline values: CDR1 LGHNA, CDR2 YSLEER. The junction had 7 bases not matched to a gene; V was cut back by 1 base and J by 5 bases. This CDR3 is built from 16 residues. The DNA of the CDR3 is TGCGCCAGCAGCCAAGTGGGGACAGGGGTTTTGGAGACCCAGTACTTC. Protein: CASSQVGTGVLETQYF.

This clonotype was observed a handful of times. The chain joins TRBV12-3 or TRBV12-4 to TRBJ2-5; D tentatively reads TRBD1 or TRBD2 (5 bases each). The germline V and J ends were trimmed by 2 bases and 1 base, with 17 bases remaining between them. CDR3 length equals 17 residues. CDR3 nucleotides: TGTGCCAGCAGTTTAATCGCAGTAACGGGGACCCAAGAGACCCAGTACTTC. This sequence encodes CASSLIAVTGTQETQYF.

Many counts were recorded for this clonotype. The V gene is TRBV29-1, the J gene TRBJ1-1, with TRBD1 matching 8 bases. The length of the CDR3 is 18 residues. V shed 7 bases, J shed 4 bases, and the junction held 23 bases outside the gene matches. Germline V CDR1 and CDR2: SQVTM, ANQGSEA. CDR3: CSGYNVGQGWWQVTEAFF. For the CDR3, the DNA is TGCAGCGGTTACAATGTAGGACAGGGTTGGTGGCAGGTCACTGAAGCTTTCTTT.

CDR3 in DNA: TGCAGCGTTGGAGGGCGGGCGCGTCCCTCCTATAGCGGGAGAGGGGCCGGGGAGCTGTTTTTT. Its protein is CSVGGRARPSYSGRGAGELFF. This chain uses TRBV29-1 with TRBJ2-2; 9 bases agree with TRBD2. CDR3 size: 21 residues. In germline, CDR1 is SQVTM, CDR2 ANQGSEA. V lost 4 bases and J lost 6; bases outside the gene matches: 27.

This clonotype was seen many times. At one end the junction does not follow the germline gene, possibly because of a read error. CDR3 DNA: TGTGCCAGCACCTTATTCACGGGGACCGAAGCTTTCTTT. It yields the protein CASTLFTGTEAFF. This sequence joins TRBV11-1 and TRBJ1-1, with TRBD1 as a possible D gene (5 bases). The CDR3 spans 13 residues. Germline V gene lookup returns CDR1 SGHAT and CDR2 FQDESV (reference sequence). The full variable domain, completed using reference TRBV11-1 and TRBJ1-1, is EAEVAQSPRYKITEKSQAVAFWCDPISGHATLYWYRQILGQGPELLVQFQDESVVDDSQLPKDRFSAERLKGVDSTLKIQPAELGDSAMYLCASTLFTGTEAFFGQGTRLTVV.

In regard to this clonotype: This may be a read error, as it is one base from a much larger clone. The chain has TRBV30 and TRBJ1-1; no reliable D call. This CDR3 contains 10 residues. In germline, CDR1 is GTSNPN, CDR2 SVGIG (reference sequence). CDR3 residues: CAGIITEASF. CDR3 DNA sequence: TGTGCCGGCATTATCACTGAAGCTTCCTTT.

This chain links TRBV12-3 or TRBV12-4 with TRBJ2-3, with D perhaps being TRBD1 or TRBD2 (5 bases each). V was clipped by 5 bases and J by 3 bases, with 18 bases between them. The CDR3 consists of 16 residues. CDR3 protein: CASSLSGTWRTDTQYF. The CDR3 coding sequence is TGTGCCAGCAGTCTATCCGGGACCTGGAGGACAGATACGCAGTATTTT.

For this clonotype: A read error may be the cause here, since a much bigger clone is one base away. The chain couples TRBV19 to TRBJ1-5; tentatively, D is TRBD1 (5 bases). V was clipped by 1 base and J by 1 base, with 14 bases between them. The CDR3 is 17 residues long. Germline V gene sequence: CDR1 LNHDA, CDR2 SQIVND (reference sequence). The CDR3 DNA is TGTGCCAGTAGTATAGCGGACACGGGTATGAGCAATCAGCCCCAGCATTTT. The encoded protein is CASSIADTGMSNQPQHF.

The chain carries TRBV3-1 and TRBJ2-1; 7 bases align to TRBD1. This CDR3 is 14 amino acids long. Losses at the gene ends were 5 bases for V and 5 bases for J; bases not matched to a gene: 6. Germline V gene lookup returns CDR1 LGHDT and CDR2 YNNKEL (reference sequence). DNA of the CDR3: TGTGCCAGCAGCTGGGTTACAGGGGACAATGAGCAGTTCTTC. This sequence encodes CASSWVTGDNEQFF.

This clonotype was picked up many times. The genes are TRBV28 and TRBJ1-3, with D perhaps matching TRBD1 (6 bases). Trimming took off 6 bases at V and 4 bases at J, with 10 bases between the two ends. Germline V gene data show CDR1 as MDHEN and CDR2 as SYDVKM. This CDR3 spans 13 amino acids. CDR3: CASSWTAGNTIYF. CDR3 coding DNA: TGTGCCAGCAGCTGGACAGCGGGAAACACCATATATTTT.

This clonotype was seen repeatedly, ten times or more. This sequence joins TRBV7-9 and TRBJ2-2; D is unclear. This CDR3 has 11 residues. The ends were cut back, 0 bases at V and 13 bases at J, with 6 bases in the middle. The germline V gene has CDR1 SEHNR and CDR2 FQNEAQ (reference sequence). CDR3 DNA sequence: TGTGCCAGCAGCTTAGCCCCAATGCTGTTTTTT. It encodes CASSLAPMLFF.

The sample holds many counts of this clonotype. This chain uses TRBV7-3 with TRBJ2-3, with 10 nucleotides matching TRBD2. The ends lost 5 bases at V and 5 bases at J; junction bases unmatched: 7. The CDR3 is 15 amino acids. Germline V CDR1 and CDR2: SGHTA, FQGTGA. Written as DNA, the CDR3 is TGTGCCAGCAGCGGAACAGCGGGAGGGAGAGATACGCAGTATTTT. Its protein is CASSGTAGGRDTQYF.

This clonotype was seen ten or more times. The rearrangement uses TRBV4-3 and TRBJ1-4, with D unclear. The germline gives CDR1 LGHNA, CDR2 YSLEER. The CDR3 totals 15 residues. V was shortened by 2 bases and J by 5 bases, with 12 bases between the two germline ends. The CDR3 here is CASSQSWQINEKLFF. The DNA of the CDR3 is TGCGCCAGCAGCCAAAGCTGGCAGATCAATGAAAAACTGTTTTTT.

This clonotype occurred many times. The chain joins TRBV4-2 to TRBJ1-1, with D perhaps matching TRBD1 (5 bases). Germline-derived CDR1 and CDR2 are LGHNA and YNFKEQ. The V end was cut by 0 bases, the J end by 4 bases, with 15 bases between. CDR3 size: 16 residues. The chain's CDR3 is CASSQDYGGGVTEAFF. The CDR3 nucleotides are TGTGCCAGCAGCCAAGATTACGGGGGTGGGGTCACTGAAGCTTTCTTT.

In this sample, this clonotype turned up many times. The V and J genes are TRBV4-2 and TRBJ2-1, with D tentatively TRBD1 (5 bases). This CDR3 has 13 amino acids. Germline lookup yields CDR1 LGHNA and CDR2 YNFKEQ. Between the trimmed V and J ends, which lost 2 bases and 6 bases, there was a span of 8 bases. The CDR3 reads CASSQTRVNEQFF. The DNA of the CDR3 is TGTGCCAGCAGCCAAACCAGGGTCAATGAGCAGTTCTTC.

This clonotype was seen a few times. The chain couples TRBV19 to TRBJ2-7; D could derive from TRBD1 or TRBD2 (6 bases each). The CDR3 consists of 14 residues. The germline CDR1 and CDR2 sequences are LNHDA and SQIVND (reference sequence). Trimming took 6 bases from V and 6 from J, leaving 18 bases between them. The CDR3 nucleotides are TGTGCCAGTAGCATGGGGGGCCAGTCGAGCGAGCAGTACTTC. Translated: CASSMGGQSSEQYF.

In this sample, this clonotype turned up many times. The chain uses TRBV29-1 and TRBJ1-4; D gene uncertain. V gave up 3 bases and J gave up 12 bases, with 11 bases separating them. CDR1 and CDR2 (germline): SQVTM, ANQGSEA. The CDR3 runs 11 residues. CDR3 coding DNA: TGCAGCGTTGAGTATGGATCGGAACTGTTTTTT. Amino acid sequence: CSVEYGSELFF.

This clonotype was seen many times. This chain links TRBV6-2 or TRBV6-3 with TRBJ1-1, with 7 nucleotides matching TRBD1. The V gene's germline CDR1 is MNHEY and CDR2 SVGEGT. This CDR3 spans 15 amino acids. The J segment lost 2 bases and the V segment lost 2 bases, leaving 5 bases of the junction unmatched. CDR3 residues: CASSYKGTVNTEAFF. CDR3 DNA sequence: TGTGCCAGCAGTTACAAGGGGACAGTTAACACTGAAGCTTTCTTT.

This clonotype was recorded at least ten times. The chain is built from TRBV5-6 and TRBJ1-1, with D possibly being TRBD1 (5 bases). The CDR3 consists of 14 residues. Germline V gives CDR1 SGHDT, CDR2 YYEEEE. The V end lost 4 bases, the J end lost 4 bases, and 14 bases lay between the germline ends. The CDR3 DNA is TGTGCCAGCAGCCAAGGAGCAGGGTCCACTGAAGCTTTCTTT. Translated: CASSQGAGSTEAFF.